These T cell receptor beta chains were read from a single sample in a study of blood T cell repertoires in COVID-19. Only in-frame clones appear in the TCRdb table, and some are missing; sequencing was by immunoSEQ multiplex PCR. The sample includes about 220,000 clones, around 86% seen only once; the top ten take over 2%. The specimen sequenced was peripheral blood. The origin of the receptors is a young man who had recovered from COVID-19. CDR3s include the opening cysteine and the closing phenylalanine or tryptophan. Each record gives: J gene, V gene, clone size, D gene, CDR3 protein, CDR3 DNA. A D gene is named only where the DNA matches it firmly. Rows may omit the clone size; those that give it use once, few, many or a size class.

j_call: TRBJ1-2; v_call: TRBV7-2; clone_size: once; d_call: -; cdr3_aa: CASSPEGGRNYGYTF; cdr3_nt: TGTGCCAGCAGCCCCGAAGGAGGTCGGAACTATGGCTACACCTTC
j_call: TRBJ1-1; v_call: TRBV29-1; clone_size: once; d_call: TRBD1; cdr3_aa: CSVEGDRGLDTEAFF; cdr3_nt: TGCAGCGTTGAAGGGGACAGGGGCTTGGACACTGAAGCTTTCTTT
j_call: TRBJ2-7; v_call: TRBV5-6; clone_size: many; d_call: TRBD1; cdr3_aa: CASSLAGGVHEQYF; cdr3_nt: TGTGCCAGCAGCTTGGCAGGGGGCGTCCACGAGCAGTACTTC
j_call: TRBJ2-6; v_call: TRBV5-1; clone_size: -; d_call: -; cdr3_aa: CASTHFTYPSGANVLTF; cdr3_nt: TGCGCCAGCACCCACTTCACTTATCCATCTGGGGCCAACGTCCTGACTTTC
j_call: TRBJ2-5; v_call: TRBV18; clone_size: -; d_call: -; cdr3_aa: CASSLQGFQETQYF; cdr3_nt: TGTGCCAGCTCACTCCAGGGATTCCAAGAGACCCAGTACTTC
j_call: TRBJ1-3; v_call: TRBV12-2; clone_size: -; d_call: -; cdr3_aa: CASRFIRTGFSGNTIYF; cdr3_nt: TGTGCAAGTCGCTTCATTAGGACAGGGTTCTCTGGAAACACCATATATTTT
j_call: TRBJ2-1; v_call: TRBV5-1; clone_size: -; d_call: TRBD2; cdr3_aa: CASSYPTSGGSYNEQFF; cdr3_nt: TGCGCCAGCAGCTATCCGACTAGCGGCGGCTCCTACAATGAGCAGTTCTTC
j_call: TRBJ2-2; v_call: TRBV2; clone_size: -; d_call: -; cdr3_aa: CASLSGTGNTGELFF; cdr3_nt: TGTGCCAGCCTAAGCGGGACAGGGAACACCGGGGAGCTGTTTTTT
j_call: TRBJ2-3; v_call: TRBV3-1/TRBV3-2; clone_size: -; d_call: -; cdr3_aa: CASSQDRVRQGDTQYF; cdr3_nt: TGTGCCAGCAGCCAAGATCGGGTCCGGCAGGGAGATACGCAGTATTTT
j_call: TRBJ2-3; v_call: TRBV30; clone_size: -; d_call: TRBD2; cdr3_aa: CAWRAGISTDTQYF; cdr3_nt: TGTGCCTGGAGAGCGGGGATTAGCACAGATACGCAGTATTTT
j_call: TRBJ1-2; v_call: TRBV18; clone_size: -; d_call: TRBD1; cdr3_aa: CASSPTTGPHGYTF; cdr3_nt: TGTGCCAGCTCACCGACGACAGGGCCACATGGCTACACCTTC
j_call: TRBJ2-2; v_call: TRBV10-1; clone_size: -; d_call: -; cdr3_aa: CASSDPTRELFF; cdr3_nt: TGCGCCAGCAGTGACCCGACAAGGGAGCTGTTTTTT
j_call: TRBJ1-4; v_call: TRBV19; clone_size: -; d_call: -; cdr3_aa: CASFGNEKLFF; cdr3_nt: TGTGCCAGCTTCGGGAATGAAAAACTGTTTTTT
j_call: TRBJ2-7; v_call: TRBV27; clone_size: -; d_call: -; cdr3_aa: CASRAPRGRYYEQYF; cdr3_nt: TGTGCCAGCAGGGCCCCCAGGGGCAGGTACTACGAGCAGTACTTC
j_call: TRBJ2-7; v_call: TRBV10-2; clone_size: -; d_call: TRBD1; cdr3_aa: CASMADRGYEQYF; cdr3_nt: TGCGCCAGCATGGCGGACAGGGGGTACGAGCAGTACTTC
j_call: TRBJ2-5; v_call: TRBV25-1; clone_size: -; d_call: -; cdr3_aa: CASSDRVETQYF; cdr3_nt: TGTGCCAGCAGTGATCGGGTGGAGACCCAGTACTTC
j_call: TRBJ2-2; v_call: TRBV30; clone_size: -; d_call: TRBD1; cdr3_aa: CACPGTELNTGELFF; cdr3_nt: TGTGCCTGCCCCGGGACAGAGCTGAACACCGGGGAGCTGTTTTTT
j_call: TRBJ2-4; v_call: TRBV7-6; clone_size: -; d_call: TRBD1; cdr3_aa: CASSPGTGVENIQYF; cdr3_nt: TGTGCCAGCAGCCCCGGGACAGGGGTTGAAAACATTCAGTACTTC
j_call: TRBJ1-5; v_call: TRBV2; clone_size: -; d_call: -; cdr3_aa: CASSEWDTGQPQHF; cdr3_nt: TGTGCCAGCAGTGAATGGGACACCGGACAGCCCCAGCATTTT
j_call: TRBJ2-1; v_call: TRBV3-1/TRBV3-2; clone_size: -; d_call: TRBD2; cdr3_aa: CASSPGTSGYNEQFF; cdr3_nt: TGTGCCAGCAGTCCCGGGACTAGCGGCTACAATGAGCAGTTCTTC